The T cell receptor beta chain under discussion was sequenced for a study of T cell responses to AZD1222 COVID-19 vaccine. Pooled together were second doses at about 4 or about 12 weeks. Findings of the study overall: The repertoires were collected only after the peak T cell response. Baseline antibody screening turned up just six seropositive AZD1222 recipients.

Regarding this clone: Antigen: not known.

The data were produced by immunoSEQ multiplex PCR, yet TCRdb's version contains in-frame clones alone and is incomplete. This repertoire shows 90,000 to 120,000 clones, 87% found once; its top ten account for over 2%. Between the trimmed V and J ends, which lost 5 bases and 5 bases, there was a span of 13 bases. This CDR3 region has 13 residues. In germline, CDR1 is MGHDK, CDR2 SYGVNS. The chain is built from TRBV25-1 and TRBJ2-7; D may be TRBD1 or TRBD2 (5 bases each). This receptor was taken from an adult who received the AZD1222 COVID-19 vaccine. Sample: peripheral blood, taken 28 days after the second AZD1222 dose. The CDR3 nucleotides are TGTGCCAGCAGTAAGGCAGGGACCCACGAGCAGTACTTC. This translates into CASSKAGTHEQYF.